A single sample gave rise to the 4 T cell receptor beta chains below, sequenced in a study of blood T cell repertoires in COVID-19. Data came from immunoSEQ multiplex PCR; TCRdb stores just in-frame clones and leaves some out. The sample gives fewer than 150,000 clones, roughly 82% of which show up once; approximately 8.1% is in the top ten. Sequenced material: peripheral blood. Source of these receptors: a woman between 35 and 50 years old with acute or convalescent COVID-19.

This chain uses TRBV7-9 with TRBJ2-2, with 7 bases lining up with TRBD1. This CDR3 is 15 amino acids long. Germline CDR1 reads SEHNR; CDR2 reads FQNEAQ (reference sequence). The V gene end was trimmed by 7 bases and the J gene end by 5 bases; junction bases not matched to a gene: 10. Written as DNA, the CDR3 is TGTGCCAGCACCAAACAGGGGTGGGGGACCGGGGAGCTGTTTTTT. Translation gives CASTKQGWGTGELFF. Looking up the rest from reference TRBV7-9 and TRBJ2-2 gives the full variable domain: DTGVSQNPRHKITKRGQNVTFRCDPISEHNRLYWYRQTLGQGPEFLTYFQNEAQLEKSRLLSDRFSAERPKGSFSTLEIQRTEQGDSAMYLCASTKQGWGTGELFFGEGSRLTVL.

The CDR3 protein is CASSFDRADGYTF. The CDR3 nucleotides read TGCGCCAGCAGCTTTGACAGGGCGGATGGCTACACCTTC. V is TRBV5-1 and J is TRBJ1-2; the match to TRBD1 covers 7 bases. Germline CDR1 SGHRS, CDR2 YFSETQ. There are 13 residues in the CDR3. V gave up 2 bases and J gave up 6 bases; unmatched junction bases: 4. Filled out from reference TRBV5-1 and TRBJ1-2, the complete variable domain reads KAGVTQTPRYLIKTRGQQVTLSCSPISGHRSVSWYQQTPGQGLQFLFEYFSETQRNKGNFPGRFSGRQFSNSRSEMNVSTLELGDSALYLCASSFDRADGYTFGSGTRLTVV.

The chain carries TRBV15 and TRBJ1-2; TRBD1 might be the D (6 bases). V was cut by 5 bases and J by 8 bases, with 21 bases left in between. The CDR3 is made up of 15 amino acids. The germline V gene has CDR1 LNHNV and CDR2 YYDKDF (reference sequence). Written as DNA, the CDR3 is TGTGCCACCAGCGGAATGCAGACAGGCCGAGGGGGCTACACCTTC. It codes for CATSGMQTGRGGYTF.

The genes are TRBV5-4 and TRBJ2-1; 14 bases map to TRBD2. This CDR3 is built from 15 residues. Germline V gene lookup returns CDR1 SGHNT and CDR2 YYREEE (reference sequence). The junction had 7 bases not matched to a gene; V was cut back by 4 bases and J by 10 bases. The CDR3 bases are TGTGCCAGCAGCCAAGGACTAGCGGGGGGCCGAGAGCAGTTCTTC. Translating it yields CASSQGLAGGREQFF.